Listed here are 18 T cell receptor beta chains from one sample, sequenced in a study of OX40 agonist ivuxolimab in advanced cancers. Clones were sequenced by immunoSEQ multiplex PCR, and TCRdb holds only the in-frame ones, with some missing. The data show fewer than 60,000 clones, with 80% to 95% seen just once and roughly 12% held by the top ten. Source: CD4+ or CD8+ T cells sorted from blood, taken in a trial of the OX40 agonist ivuxolimab. These receptors were collected from an adult with an advanced solid tumor such as melanoma, head and neck, liver or kidney cancer.

The chain has TRBV9 and TRBJ2-4, with D tentatively TRBD1 (5 bases). The CDR3 runs 17 residues. Germline CDR1 SGDLS, CDR2 YYNGEE. V was clipped by 0 bases and J by 0 bases, with 13 bases between them. DNA of the CDR3: TGTGCCAGCAGCGTAGTGGCAGGGTGGGCAGCCAAAAACATTCAGTACTTC. Translating it yields CASSVVAGWAAKNIQYF.

This sequence joins TRBV5-1 and TRBJ1-1; 8 bases fit TRBD1. Trimming cost V 4 bases and J 1 base; bases outside gene matches: 6. CDR3 length equals 15 residues. The germline gives CDR1 SGHRS, CDR2 YFSETQ. In DNA form, the CDR3 reads TGCGCCAGCAGCGATCAGGGGGCGAAGAACACTGAAGCTTTCTTT. Translation: CASSDQGAKNTEAFF.

The rearrangement joins TRBV28 to TRBJ1-1; TRBD1 agrees at 7 bases. The junction had 7 bases not matched to a gene; V was cut back by 7 bases and J by 5 bases. The CDR3 runs to 13 residues. The germline V gene has CDR1 MDHEN and CDR2 SYDVKM. Written as DNA, the CDR3 is TGTGCCAGCAAGGAACAGGGGAGAACTGAAGCTTTCTTT. Protein: CASKEQGRTEAFF.

V gene TRBV19 combines with J gene TRBJ1-5, with 9 positions matching TRBD1. J gave up 4 bases and V 8 bases, and 3 bases lay outside the gene matches. The CDR3 contains 13 residues. Looked up from germline, CDR1 is LNHDA and CDR2 is SQIVND (reference sequence). The CDR3 region is CASGGTGNQPQHF. CDR3 coding DNA: TGTGCCAGTGGGGGGACAGGGAATCAGCCCCAGCATTTT.

V gene TRBV7-9 combines with J gene TRBJ1-4; D unclear. CDR3 length: 13 residues. Looked up from germline, CDR1 is SEHNR and CDR2 is FQNEAQ (reference sequence). Trimming pared 5 bases from V and 8 bases from J, leaving 12 bases between. In nucleotides, the CDR3 is TGTGCCAGCAGCCCAATTAGGAAGGAAAAACTGTTTTTT. Translating it yields CASSPIRKEKLFF.

This chain uses TRBV2 with TRBJ1-2; D is possibly TRBD1 (5 bases). CDR1 and CDR2 (germline): SNHLY, FYNNEI. This CDR3 has 14 residues. V lost 7 bases to trimming and J lost 7 bases, with 19 bases between them. CDR3 sequence (DNA): TGTGCCAGCACTGTGACAGCCGTAACTTCTGGCTACACCTTC. This codes for CASTVTAVTSGYTF.

This chain connects TRBV28 to TRBJ1-1; 7 bases fit TRBD1. This CDR3 is built from 14 residues. The V gene's germline CDR1 is MDHEN and CDR2 SYDVKM. The V and J ends lost 7 bases and 6 bases, in that order; junction bases with no gene match: 11. This CDR3 is CASNPGQIVPEAFF. In nucleotides, the CDR3 is TGTGCCAGCAACCCGGGACAGATTGTCCCTGAAGCTTTCTTT.

The sample holds one count of this clone. J is TRBJ1-5 and V is TRBV19, with 8 nucleotides matching TRBD1. The CDR3 length is 16 residues. Per germline, CDR1 LNHDA and CDR2 SQIVND (reference sequence). The V and J ends lost 6 bases and 1 base, in that order; junction bases with no gene match: 8. The CDR3 region is CASRRTGFQSNQPQHF. The CDR3 DNA sequence: TGTGCCAGTAGGAGGACAGGGTTCCAAAGCAATCAGCCCCAGCATTTT. The variable domain in full, with the rest retrieved from reference TRBV19 and TRBJ1-5, is DGGITQSPKYLFRKEGQNVTLSCEQNLNHDAMYWYRQDPGQGLRLIYYSQIVNDFQKGDIAEGYSVSREKKESFPLTVTSAQKNPTAFYLCASRRTGFQSNQPQHFGDGTRLSIL.

Comments on this clone: A junction end diverges from the germline sequence, so it may reflect a read error. V is TRBV5-1 and J is TRBJ1-2; D call uncertain. Germline lookup yields CDR1 SGHRS and CDR2 YFSETQ. CDR3 size: 14 residues. This CDR3 is CASSPPGVGYGYTF. The CDR3 DNA is TGTGCCAGCAGCCCCCCCGGGGTCGGCTATGGCTACACCTTC. Looking up the rest from reference TRBV5-1 and TRBJ1-2 gives the full variable domain: KAGVTQTPRYLIKTRGQQVTLSCSPISGHRSVSWYQQTPGQGLQFLFEYFSETQRNKGNFPGRFSGRQFSNSRSEMNVSTLELGDSALYLCASSPPGVGYGYTFGSGTRLTVV.

CDR3 nucleotides: TGTGCCAGCAGCTTTGGTACACCCCCAAGGGCCCAGTACTTC. It specifies CASSFGTPPRAQYF. This chain connects TRBV7-9 to TRBJ2-5; D is ambiguous. The ends were cut back, 3 bases at V and 9 bases at J, with 17 bases in the middle. The length of the CDR3 is 14 residues. Germline values: CDR1 SEHNR, CDR2 FQNEAQ (reference sequence).

Comment on this clone: Sequence at one end of the junction differs from germline and may be a read error. The chain is built from TRBV7-9 and TRBJ2-2; either TRBD1 or TRBD2 may supply D (5 bases each). CDR3 length: 11 amino acids. The germline CDR1 and CDR2 sequences are SEHNR and FQNEAQ (reference sequence). In DNA, the CDR3 is TGTGCCAGCAGCCCAATACCGGGGCTCGTCTTT. Its translation is CASSPIPGLVF. The complete variable domain, with remaining parts taken from reference TRBV7-9 and TRBJ2-2, reads DTGVSQNPRHKITKRGQNVTFRCDPISEHNRLYWYRQTLGQGPEFLTYFQNEAQLEKSRLLSDRFSAERPKGSFSTLEIQRTEQGDSAMYLCASSPIPGLVFGEGSRLTVL.

The chain links TRBV14 to TRBJ2-6; D is unclear. V was clipped by 7 bases and J by 4 bases, with 8 bases between them. Looked up from germline, CDR1 is SGHDN and CDR2 is FVKESK. This CDR3 comprises 13 residues. CDR3 residues: CASTPWGANVLTF. In DNA, the CDR3 is TGTGCCAGCACCCCCTGGGGGGCCAACGTCCTGACTTTC. Full variable domain (missing parts from reference TRBV14 and TRBJ2-6): EAGVTQFPSHSVIEKGQTVTLRCDPISGHDNLYWYRRVMGKEIKFLLHFVKESKQDESGMPNNRFLAERTGGTYSTLKVQPAELEDSGVYFCASTPWGANVLTFGAGSRLTVL.

Written as DNA, the CDR3 is TGTGCCAGTAGCTATGGTGGGGTTGGTGGCAATGAGCAGTTCTTC. It yields the protein CASSYGGVGGNEQFF. The genes are TRBV19 and TRBJ2-1; D not resolved. With 6 bases removed from V and 6 bases from J, the gap between germline ends came to 18 bases. Looked up from germline, CDR1 is LNHDA and CDR2 is SQIVND (reference sequence). CDR3 size: 15 residues.

The chain combines TRBV18 with TRBJ2-7; TRBD2 might be the D (6 bases). The CDR3 runs 13 residues. Germline CDR1 reads KGHSH; CDR2 reads LQKENI. The V end lost 0 bases, the J end lost 3 bases, and 6 bases lay between the germline ends. The CDR3: CASSPPSGYEQYF. In nucleotides, the CDR3 is TGTGCCAGCTCACCACCTAGCGGCTACGAGCAGTACTTC.

The chain combines TRBV19 with TRBJ1-1; D uncertain. This CDR3 region has 15 residues. The V and J ends lost 11 bases and 2 bases respectively, with 21 bases between them. Germline assignment: CDR1 LNHDA and CDR2 SQIVND (reference sequence). The CDR3 reads CAARGAEGFNTEAFF. Here the CDR3 DNA reads TGTGCCGCACGGGGAGCGGAGGGTTTTAACACTGAAGCTTTCTTT.

The chain carries TRBV9 and TRBJ2-3; TRBD1 matches 9 bases. The V gene end was trimmed by 2 bases and the J gene end by 5 bases; junction bases not matched to a gene: 9. This CDR3 has 16 amino acids. Germline CDR1 and CDR2: SGDLS and YYNGEE. The CDR3 spells CASSVLIGTGLDTQYF. As DNA, the CDR3 is TGTGCCAGCAGCGTCCTAATAGGGACAGGGCTAGATACGCAGTATTTT. The variable domain in full, with the rest retrieved from reference TRBV9 and TRBJ2-3, is DSGVTQTPKHLITATGQRVTLRCSPRSGDLSVYWYQQSLDQGLQFLIQYYNGEERAKGNILERFSAQQFPDLHSELNLSSLELGDSALYFCASSVLIGTGLDTQYFGPGTRLTVL.

V is TRBV28 and J is TRBJ2-7; 7 bases map to TRBD1. CDR1 is MDHEN, CDR2 SYDVKM, per germline. CDR3 size: 14 residues. The ends lost 2 bases at V and 3 bases at J; junction bases unmatched: 4. DNA of the CDR3: TGTGCCAGCAGTTTACAAGGGGACAGCTACGAGCAGTACTTC. Translated, it gives CASSLQGDSYEQYF.

Only one count was recorded for this clone. The CDR3 nucleotides are TGTGCCAGCAGGCTACCGTACAGGGATTACGAGCAGTACTTC. Amino acid sequence: CASRLPYRDYEQYF. V and J are TRBV2 and TRBJ2-7; weak D call: TRBD1 (6 bases). Trimming pared 6 bases from V and 4 bases from J, leaving 16 bases between. The CDR3 extends over 14 amino acids. The germline V gene encodes CDR1 SNHLY and CDR2 FYNNEI.